The rows below give T cell receptor beta chains drawn from one sample of a study of cytomegalovirus exposure and HLA in healthy donors. Some clones are missing from TCRdb's copy, which holds only in-frame ones; the method was immunoSEQ multiplex PCR. The table records 100,000 to 150,000 clones, just over 75% of them present only once. Material for sequencing was PBMCs. These receptors all come from a woman in her forties or fifties in good health and CMV-seronegative. The conserved cysteine and the conserved F or W are not part of the CDR3 here. Each record gives: J gene, V gene, CDR3 protein.

>TRBJ1-4|TRBV30
AWSEGHENEKLF
>TRBJ1-2|TRBV5-6
ASSLVRGNGYT
>TRBJ1-5|TRBV10-2
ASSRDSRDQPQH
>TRBJ2-2|TRBV7-9
ASSQRAGTENTGELF
>TRBJ1-5|TRBV28
ASSLSSLNQPQH
>TRBJ1-2|TRBV30
AWSVAVKQSGYT
>TRBJ1-4|TRBV30
AWSRDSGGFLF
>TRBJ2-2|TRBV28
ASSLMKGLAGAGELF
>TRBJ2-1|TRBV21-1
ASSKVTSGSRSYNEQF
>TRBJ2-7|TRBV28
ASRLRGSSYEQY
>TRBJ2-2|TRBV6-1
ASSERGRNTGELF
>TRBJ2-7|TRBV27
ASSPGLAVPYEQY
>TRBJ1-1|TRBV18
ASSPKGHSMNTEAF
>TRBJ2-3|TRBV7-7
ASSPSGNPTDTQY
>TRBJ2-1|TRBV6-1
ASSDKGNVEQF
>TRBJ2-2|TRBV27
ASSTRRSAGGVGGELF
>TRBJ1-2|TRBV5-5
ASSSTHAKGFSYGYT
>TRBJ2-7|TRBV6-5
ASSYSGSGRCEQY
>TRBJ1-1|TRBV5-6
ASSLTRQGMNTEAF
>TRBJ1-4|TRBV28
ASSSGTGLEKLF
>NA|TRBV5-1
ASSLGGGDSYEQY
>TRBJ2-1|TRBV25-1
ASSASGFRGYNEQF
>TRBJ2-7|TRBV7-9
ASRPLAGGPYEQY
>TRBJ1-1|TRBV11-2
ASSSRSMNTEAF
>TRBJ1-2|TRBV5-4
ASSPGQGANYGYT